Following are 17 T cell receptor beta chains from one sample sequenced in a study of blood T cell repertoires in COVID-19. TCRdb's table, derived via immunoSEQ multiplex PCR, lists solely in-frame clones and lacks some. The sample holds 260,000 or so clones, approximately 84% seen once. The source material was PBMCs or T cells enriched from blood (not recorded which). The receptors shown here come from a man younger than 35 who had recovered from COVID-19.

The chain has TRBV7-6 and TRBJ1-1; possibly TRBD1 for D (6 bases). CDR3 length: 14 amino acids. V lost 4 bases, J lost 0 bases, and 9 bases lay in between. Per germline, CDR1 SGHVS and CDR2 FNYEAQ. Written as DNA, the CDR3 is TGTGCCAGCAGCTGGGGACATATGAACACTGAAGCTTTCTTT. This sequence encodes CASSWGHMNTEAFF.

This clone was found a few times. The chain links TRBV7-9 to TRBJ2-7; D is perhaps TRBD1 (5 bases). This CDR3 has 15 amino acids. Germline CDR1 SEHNR, CDR2 FQNEAQ (reference sequence). V lost 6 bases and J lost 5, with 20 bases in between. CDR3 sequence: CASSHKGVPSDEQYF. CDR3 sequence (DNA): TGTGCCAGCAGTCATAAAGGGGTTCCTTCCGACGAGCAGTACTTC.

This clone appeared a few times. The CDR3 region is CASSADRGPIETQYF. In nucleotides, the CDR3 is TGTGCCAGCAGCGCGGACAGGGGGCCGATTGAGACCCAGTACTTC. The chain combines TRBV9 with TRBJ2-5; 11 nucleotides line up with TRBD1. The CDR3 sequence is 15 residues long. The V and J ends lost 3 bases and 5 bases, in that order; junction bases with no gene match: 6. From germline, CDR1 is SGDLS and CDR2 YYNGEE.

The V and J genes are TRBV4-1 and TRBJ2-1; 12 bases agree with TRBD2. CDR1 and CDR2 (germline): MGHRA, YSYEKL. The CDR3 covers 16 residues. With 4 bases clipped from V and 4 bases from J, the junction kept 5 bases outside the gene matches. The CDR3 DNA reads as TGCGCCAGCAGCCGAACTACTAGCGGGGGGTACAATGAGCAGTTCTTC. It codes for CASSRTTSGGYNEQFF.

This clone is a singleton in its sample. This chain joins TRBV3-1 (or the pseudogene TRBV3-2) and TRBJ1-1, with D perhaps TRBD1 (6 bases). Germline CDR1 LGHDT, CDR2 YNNKEL (reference sequence). The CDR3 spans 13 residues. The ends were cut back, 8 bases at V and 5 bases at J, with 15 bases in the middle. The CDR3 sequence is CASFGGGGTEAFF. In DNA form, the CDR3 reads TGTGCCAGCTTCGGGGGGGGCGGGACTGAAGCTTTCTTT.

The chain has TRBV30 and TRBJ1-2; 7 positions agree with TRBD1. Germline CDR1 GTSNPN, CDR2 SVGIG (reference sequence). The CDR3 runs to 14 residues. Germline trimming cut 2 bases from V and 2 bases from J; bases unmatched to any gene: 5. In DNA form, the CDR3 reads TGTGCCTGGAGTAAAGGGGGCCCCAACTATGGCTACACCTTC. Translated, it gives CAWSKGGPNYGYTF.

A remark on this clone: Other DNA sequences in this sample translate to the same CDR3. This chain joins TRBV18 and TRBJ1-1; D is possibly TRBD1 (6 bases). CDR3 length: 13 amino acids. CDR1 is KGHSH, CDR2 LQKENI, per germline. The germline V and J ends were trimmed by 4 bases and 1 base, with 7 bases remaining between them. The CDR3 sequence is CASSRDKNTEAFF. The CDR3 bases are TGTGCCAGCTCACGGGACAAGAACACTGAAGCTTTCTTT.

The J gene is TRBJ2-7, the V gene TRBV7-9; 7 nucleotides agree with TRBD1. J was trimmed by 0 bases and V by 5 bases; bases with no gene match: 7. Germline values: CDR1 SEHNR, CDR2 FQNEAQ (reference sequence). CDR3 length: 15 amino acids. The chain's CDR3 is CASSHKTGNSYEQYF. The CDR3 DNA follows: TGTGCCAGCAGCCATAAGACAGGGAACTCCTACGAGCAGTACTTC.

The chain uses TRBV28 and TRBJ1-2; tentative D call: TRBD1 (6 bases). The germline V gene has CDR1 MDHEN and CDR2 SYDVKM. The CDR3 spans 13 residues. V was cut by 7 bases and J by 6 bases, with 15 bases left in between. CDR3 amino acids: CASKLQGTNGYTF. In DNA, the CDR3 is TGTGCCAGCAAATTACAGGGTACGAATGGCTACACCTTC.

V gene TRBV10-1 combines with J gene TRBJ1-1; possible D gene TRBD1, 6 bases. V was clipped by 5 bases and J by 4 bases, with 11 bases between them. Per the germline V gene, CDR1 is WNHNN and CDR2 is SYGVQD (reference sequence). The CDR3 is 13 amino acids. CDR3 sequence reads: CASSKQGGTEAFF. The DNA for the CDR3 is TGCGCCAGCAGTAAACAGGGCGGCACTGAAGCTTTCTTT.

J is TRBJ1-2 and V is TRBV30; tentatively, D is TRBD1 (5 bases). The CDR3 has 16 amino acids. V was trimmed by 3 bases and J by 4 bases, leaving 21 bases between them. CDR1 and CDR2 from the germline V gene are GTSNPN and SVGIG (reference sequence). For the CDR3, the DNA is TGTGCCTGGAGAAGTCTTAGGGACTTGCGCGGCTATGGCTACACCTTC. The encoded protein is CAWRSLRDLRGYGYTF.

The rearrangement uses TRBV21-1 and TRBJ2-2; TRBD1 was called by the table and not checked on the DNA. TRBV21-1 has pseudogene status. CDR3 length: 14 amino acids. CDR3 residues: CASSKTGNTGELFF. Written as DNA, the CDR3 is TGTGCCAGCAGCAAGACAGGGAACACCGGGGAGCTGTTTTTT.

The gene calls are TRBV19 and TRBJ1-5, with 7 bases that match TRBD1. The CDR3 loop spans 14 amino acids. The V segment lost 3 bases and the J segment 5 bases; nucleotides outside the gene matches: 4. Germline V gene sequence: CDR1 LNHDA, CDR2 SQIVND (reference sequence). The CDR3 protein is CASSIQGVDQPQHF. The CDR3 coding sequence is TGTGCCAGTAGTATCCAGGGGGTAGATCAGCCCCAGCATTTT.

This clone was counted a single time. This rearrangement joins TRBV3-1 (or the pseudogene TRBV3-2) to TRBJ2-7, with 14 bases lining up with TRBD2. Losses at the gene ends were 4 bases for V and 6 bases for J; bases not matched to a gene: 2. Germline CDR1 and CDR2: LGHDT and YNNKEL (reference sequence). The CDR3 covers 14 residues. The CDR3 spells CASSLGLAGVEQYF. DNA for the CDR3: TGTGCCAGCAGCCTGGGACTAGCGGGAGTCGAGCAGTACTTC.

The V and J genes are TRBV5-5 and TRBJ2-7; possibly TRBD1 for D (6 bases). In germline, CDR1 is SGHKS, CDR2 YYEKEE (reference sequence). The V gene lost 1 base and the J gene lost 3 bases, with 14 bases spanning the gap. This CDR3 has 15 residues. The CDR3 nucleotides read TGTGCCAGCAGCTTGTCAGGGGCCCTATACTACGAGCAGTACTTC. Its translation is CASSLSGALYYEQYF.

The genes are TRBV5-1 and TRBJ1-2, with TRBD1 identical over 7 bases. Germline V gene data show CDR1 as SGHRS and CDR2 as YFSETQ. V lost 0 bases and J lost 2; bases outside the gene matches: 4. The CDR3 length is 15 residues. CDR3 region: CASSLGVTGNYGYTF. The CDR3 coding sequence is TGCGCCAGCAGCTTGGGTGTGACAGGGAACTATGGCTACACCTTC.

This sequence joins TRBV2 and TRBJ2-3, with 9 bases fitting TRBD2. The J segment lost 7 bases and the V segment lost 3 bases, leaving 5 bases of the junction unmatched. Per the germline V gene, CDR1 is SNHLY and CDR2 is FYNNEI. The length of the CDR3 is 14 residues. The CDR3 region is CASSDSGSINTQYF. DNA of the CDR3: TGTGCCAGCAGTGATAGCGGGAGTATAAATACGCAGTATTTT.